This section outlines one TCR beta chain sequence together with its context. The target antigen is unknown. Every diagnosis used clinical symptoms, serum thyroxine and TRAb, thyroid ultrasound and orbital computed tomography. The data stem from a study of T cells in Graves' hyperthyroidism and ophthalmopathy. The wider study: Before any treatment, at initial diagnosis, peripheral blood was collected.

Overall study results and limits: Before onset, by a median of around 6.1 months, the model predicted ophthalmopathy. Blood samples included most of the expanded thyroid clonotypes exceeding 0.001.

Authors of the study amplified TCR beta CDR3 regions from RNA transcripts. HTBI primers were used for first-round RT-PCR of the TCR CDR3. TCRdb used MiXCR to reprocess the multiplex PCR reads, holding one entry per CDR3 protein. The table includes about 840,000 distinct CDR3 sequences, over 35% detected once. The germline gives CDR1 ENHRY, CDR2 SYGVKD. V was pared by 6 bases and J by 4 bases, with 4 bases between. CDR3 length equals 10 residues. The origin of this receptor is a man aged 18 to 35 with Graves' hyperthyroidism. The sequenced sample consisted of blood. The V call is TRBV10-3, the J call TRBJ2-7; D not resolved. CDR3 amino acids: CAIRQYEQYF. The CDR3 DNA reads TGTGCCATCAGGCAGTACGAGCAGTACTTC.